The 9 T cell receptor beta chains listed next were all sequenced from one sample in a study of blood T cells in healthy people across ages. Together with a sample-barcoded 5' primer, a J-beta primer mix was included in a second PCR lasting about 6 to 12 cycles. TCRdb used MiXCR to reprocess the 5' RACE reads, holding one entry per CDR3 protein. The sample holds about 580,000 distinct CDR3 sequences, around 48% seen once. Sequences were obtained from blood. The receptor set was obtained from an elderly man in good health.

This sequence joins TRBV18 and TRBJ2-2; D gene uncertain. Trimming left V 3 bases short and J 2 bases short, with 10 bases between. Germline V CDR1 and CDR2: KGHSH, LQKENI. The CDR3 is made up of 15 amino acids. CDR3 loop: CASSPKGINTGELFF. CDR3 bases: TGTGCCAGCTCACCTAAAGGGATTAACACCGGGGAGCTGTTTTTT.

The rearrangement uses TRBV20-1 and TRBJ1-1; D perhaps matches TRBD1 (5 bases). CDR1 is DFQATT and CDR2 is SNEGSKA in the germline V gene (reference sequence). This CDR3 has 15 residues. Trimming took off 5 bases at V and 4 bases at J, with 20 bases between the two ends. The DNA for the CDR3 is TGCAGTGCTGAGAACCACGGGACTTCGAGCACTGAAGCTTTCTTT. Its translation is CSAENHGTSSTEAFF.

The chain employs TRBV28 and TRBJ2-1, with 10 bases lining up with TRBD2. Germline V CDR1 and CDR2: MDHEN, SYDVKM. V was pared by 7 bases and J by 5 bases, with 11 bases of the junction left unmatched. The length of the CDR3 is 16 residues. The CDR3 reads CASNQPGLASNNEQFF. CDR3 sequence (DNA): TGTGCCAGCAACCAGCCGGGACTAGCGTCGAACAATGAGCAGTTCTTC.

This chain connects TRBV6-2 or TRBV6-3 to TRBJ2-1; no definite D call. Germline V gene data show CDR1 as MNHEY and CDR2 as SVGEGT. Trimming shortened V by 1 base and J by 9 bases, and 7 bases separated the two germline ends. There are 12 residues in the CDR3. The CDR3 here is CASSYWDGEQFF. The CDR3 DNA follows: TGTGCCAGCAGTTACTGGGATGGTGAGCAGTTCTTC.

The V and J genes are TRBV10-3 and TRBJ1-4; D is unclear. The germline gives CDR1 ENHRY, CDR2 SYGVKD. This CDR3 contains 12 residues. V gave up 0 bases and J gave up 8 bases, with 4 bases separating them. CDR3 in DNA: TGTGCCATCAGTGAGTCTTTGGAAAAACTGTTTTTT. Protein sequence: CAISESLEKLFF.

A few counts support this clonotype. The genes are TRBV11-2 and TRBJ2-7; the D gene is possibly TRBD2 (6 bases). Gene TRBJ2-5 matches the end of the DNA better, so the J call may be wrong. Germline V gene data show CDR1 as SGHAT and CDR2 as FQNNGV. The CDR3 length is 21 residues. The CDR3 nucleotides read TGTGCCAGCAGCTTAAGAAAGATTTTCGGCGGGTGGGACCCGGGGGAAGAGACCCAGTACTTC. It is translated as CASSLRKIFGGWDPGEETQYF.

This clonotype was recorded many times. The chain recombines TRBV6-5 with TRBJ1-6; possibly TRBD1 for D (5 bases). The CDR3 is made up of 16 amino acids. V was cut by 5 bases and J by 2 bases, with 13 bases left in between. The germline V gene encodes CDR1 MNHEY and CDR2 SVGAGI. The CDR3, as DNA: TGTGCCAGCAGTCGATGGGACGGAACCTATAATTCACCCCTCCACTTT. Translating it yields CASSRWDGTYNSPLHF.

The chain is built from TRBV4-2 and TRBJ2-5, with a possible D match to TRBD1 (5 bases). With 0 bases removed from V and 7 bases from J, the gap between germline ends came to 6 bases. The CDR3 has 12 amino acids. Germline CDR1 LGHNA, CDR2 YNFKEQ. Here the CDR3 DNA reads TGTGCCAGCAGCCAAGATCAGGGGACCCAGTACTTC. Translating gives CASSQDQGTQYF.

This clonotype was seen more than once but under ten times. This chain connects TRBV7-2 to TRBJ1-2; weak D call: TRBD1 (6 bases). CDR1 is SGHTA and CDR2 is FQGNSA in the germline V gene. The CDR3 is 14 amino acids. The V end was cut by 5 bases, the J end by 4 bases, with 14 bases between. DNA of the CDR3: TGTGCCAGCAGCCTATACAGGGAGCTCTATGGCTACACCTTC. Translation: CASSLYRELYGYTF.